The subject of this entry is one TCR beta chain. This sample was taken from a study of blood T cell repertoires in COVID-19. Assay: immunoSEQ multiplex PCR; the TCRdb copy retains only in-frame clones and omits some. The table shows some 230,000 clones, with more than 80% occurring only once. The CDR3 has 18 residues. Germline V gene sequence: CDR1 SGHRS, CDR2 YFSETQ. With V trimmed by 1 base and J by 2 bases, 15 bases remained unmatched. The receptor was derived from a man aged 25-40 years who had recovered from COVID-19. The sequencing sample was made of peripheral blood. This sequence joins TRBV5-1 and TRBJ2-7; TRBD1 aligns across 7 bases. The CDR3 region has the DNA TGCGCCAGCAGCTTGCGTTTTGGTGGTGGGACAGTTACCTACGAGCAGTACTTC. It encodes CASSLRFGGGTVTYEQYF.